These 21 T cell receptor beta chains originate from one sample sequenced in a study of CD8+CD57+ T cells in acquired aplastic anemia (dated by TCRdb to 2016 to 2019). Sequencing relied on an Illumina HiSeq 2000. TCR beta VDJ combination and CDR3 sequence profiling used genomic DNA as the template. TCRdb trimmed the raw reads at Q25, called clones with MiXCR and kept productive beta chains. CDR3 protein duplicates are merged, each entry listing the most common genes and DNA. Recorded for this sample are around 220,000 distinct CDR3 sequences; about half of them occurred a single time. In total, the top ten clones hold 15% to 20% of the sample. Patients chosen for sequencing had shown expansion of CD8+CD57+ cells by flow cytometry. Material: sorted CD4+, CD8+, or CD8+CD57+ T cells (not recorded which) from PBMCs. All receptors come from a human donor with aplastic anemia.

As regards this clonotype: Lacking the conserved final phenylalanine or tryptophan, this CDR3 likely reflects a read error. The DNA is left out, because the CDR3 cannot be placed on it with certainty; the CDR3 is given as TCRdb lists it. The J gene is TRBJ1-4, the V gene TRBV12-3 or TRBV12-4; the table's D call TRBD1 went unverified against the DNA. The CDR3 length is 9 residues, termini included. This CDR3 reads CASTLRGVR.

This clonotype was seen ten or more times. V is TRBV2 and J is TRBJ2-7; no clear D gene. Trimming stripped 5 bases from V and 1 base from J, with 15 bases between. Germline values: CDR1 SNHLY, CDR2 FYNNEI. This CDR3 is built from 15 residues. The CDR3 DNA follows: TGTGCCAGCAGTCCCCCGGGTGGGTCATCCTACGAGCAGTACTTC. As protein: CASSPPGGSSYEQYF.

The rearrangement joins TRBV25-1 to TRBJ1-4; D gene uncertain. The CDR3 spans 18 residues. Per germline, CDR1 MGHDK and CDR2 SYGVNS. Between the trimmed V and J ends, which lost 3 bases and 4 bases, there was a span of 21 bases. The CDR3 DNA sequence: TGTGCCAGCAGTGATATTGGGAACACTGAAGCTATTAATGAAAAACTGTTTTTT. It is translated as CASSDIGNTEAINEKLFF. The full variable domain, completed using reference TRBV25-1 and TRBJ1-4, is EADIYQTPRYLVIGTGKKITLECSQTMGHDKMYWYQQDPGMELHLIHYSYGVNSTEKGDLSSESTVSRIRTEHFPLTLESARPSHTSQYLCASSDIGNTEAINEKLFFGSGTQLSVL.

The gene calls are TRBV30 and TRBJ1-6, with TRBD1 as a possible D gene (5 bases). Germline loops: CDR1 GTSNPN, CDR2 SVGIG (reference sequence). V gave up 4 bases and J gave up 6 bases, with 19 bases separating them. The CDR3 contains 16 residues. The CDR3 sequence is CAWISRSLGLNSPLHF. The DNA of the CDR3 is TGTGCCTGGATTTCTCGATCATTGGGACTTAATTCACCCCTCCACTTT.

The chain is built from TRBV7-2 and TRBJ2-7; tentative D call: TRBD1 (7 bases). Between the trimmed V and J ends, which lost 5 bases and 0 bases, there was a span of 17 bases. Germline-derived CDR1 and CDR2 are SGHTA and FQGNSA. The CDR3 loop spans 16 amino acids. DNA of the CDR3: TGTGCCAGCAGCCTTGGCGGGACAGCCTACTCCTACGAGCAGTACTTC. As protein: CASSLGGTAYSYEQYF.

There are many counts of this clonotype. This chain joins TRBV6-2 or TRBV6-3 and TRBJ2-3, with TRBD2 matching 9 bases. The junction had 9 bases not matched to a gene; V was cut back by 8 bases and J by 3 bases. CDR3 length: 15 residues. Germline lookup yields CDR1 MNHEY and CDR2 SVGEGT. The CDR3 reads CASGSRRGGTDTQYF. The CDR3 DNA sequence: TGTGCCAGCGGAAGCCGGCGGGGGGGAACAGATACGCAGTATTTT.

The gene calls are TRBV5-5 and TRBJ1-2; TRBD1 aligns across 8 bases. Germline V gene data show CDR1 as SGHKS and CDR2 as YYEKEE (reference sequence). Losses at the gene ends were 5 bases for V and 5 bases for J; bases not matched to a gene: 8. This CDR3 is built from 14 residues. The CDR3 protein is CASRWTGNVYGYTF. In DNA, the CDR3 is TGTGCCAGCAGGTGGACAGGGAACGTATATGGCTACACCTTC. Drawing the rest from reference TRBV5-5 and TRBJ1-2, the complete variable domain is DAGVTQSPTHLIKTRGQQVTLRCSPISGHKSVSWYQQVLGQGPQFIFQYYEKEERGRGNFPDRFSARQFPNYSSELNVNALLLGDSALYLCASRWTGNVYGYTFGSGTRLTVV.

This clonotype appeared many times. The V gene is TRBV2, the J gene TRBJ1-4; 8 bases line up with TRBD1. CDR3 length: 13 residues. Losses at the gene ends were 6 bases for V and 8 bases for J; bases not matched to a gene: 5. Looked up from germline, CDR1 is SNHLY and CDR2 is FYNNEI. The CDR3 here is CASSTGGREKLFF. CDR3 nucleotides: TGTGCCAGCAGCACAGGGGGTCGGGAAAAACTGTTTTTT.

This clonotype showed up many times. This chain links TRBV11-2 with TRBJ2-7; 8 nucleotides match TRBD1. The CDR3 extends over 15 amino acids. After removal of 2 bases from V and 3 bases from J, the junction contained 6 bases not matched to a gene. The germline V gene has CDR1 SGHAT and CDR2 FQNNGV. In nucleotides, the CDR3 is TGTGCCAGCAGCTTATTGGGGACAGGCCACTACGAGCAGTACTTC. It codes for CASSLLGTGHYEQYF.

This clonotype was detected ten times or more. J is TRBJ2-7 and V is TRBV6-5; the match to TRBD1 covers 11 bases. Trimming at V came to 4 bases and at J to 6 bases, leaving 8 bases not matched to a gene. Per germline, CDR1 MNHEY and CDR2 SVGAGI. The CDR3 is 15 residues long. CDR3 protein: CASSSRDRGTFEQYF. In DNA, the CDR3 is TGTGCCAGCAGTTCCCGGGACAGGGGGACCTTCGAGCAGTACTTC.

The chain employs TRBV20-1 and TRBJ1-2; D not resolved. This CDR3 comprises 13 residues. V was clipped by 5 bases and J by 6 bases, with 16 bases between them. Per the germline V gene, CDR1 is DFQATT and CDR2 is SNEGSKA (reference sequence). The CDR3 sequence is CSASKGKVDGYTF. Written as DNA, the CDR3 is TGCAGTGCTTCAAAAGGGAAGGTGGATGGCTACACCTTC.

For this clonotype: Mismatch with germline at one junction end may stem from a read error. The genes are TRBV7-2 and TRBJ1-3, with no clear D. Germline lookup yields CDR1 SGHTA and CDR2 FQGNSA. This CDR3 is built from 13 residues. CDR3 region: CASSLGRGVGDAF. CDR3 nucleotide sequence: TGTGCCAGCAGCTTAGGGCGTGGGGTGGGTGATGCCTTT.

The chain uses TRBV7-2 and TRBJ1-5; no clear D. From germline, CDR1 is SGHTA and CDR2 FQGNSA. This CDR3 has 13 residues. V was shortened by 1 base and J by 6 bases, with 7 bases between the two germline ends. In nucleotides, the CDR3 is TGTGCCAGCAGCTTAGGAGTACGTCAGCCCCAGCATTTT. Amino acids: CASSLGVRQPQHF.

V and J are TRBV5-6 and TRBJ2-6; D remains ambiguous. Looked up from germline, CDR1 is SGHDT and CDR2 is YYEEEE. V was shortened by 8 bases and J by 0 bases, with 15 bases between the two germline ends. The CDR3 has 16 amino acids. The CDR3 loop reads CASSLNRGSGANVLTF. Written as DNA, the CDR3 is TGTGCCAGTAGTCTGAACAGAGGCTCTGGGGCCAACGTCCTGACTTTC.

The chain couples TRBV20-1 to TRBJ2-3, with a tentative D call TRBD2 (5 bases). Trimming took 3 bases from V and 5 from J, leaving 12 bases between them. Germline V CDR1 and CDR2: DFQATT, SNEGSKA (reference sequence). The CDR3 has 13 residues. The CDR3 sequence: CSASGGLGDTQYF. DNA of the CDR3: TGCAGTGCTAGTGGCGGGTTGGGAGATACGCAGTATTTT.

The chain is built from TRBV6-6 and TRBJ1-2, with a possible D match to TRBD1 (6 bases). CDR1 MNHNY and CDR2 SVGAGI come from the germline V gene (reference sequence). CDR3 length equals 15 residues. Between the trimmed V and J ends, which lost 5 bases and 7 bases, there was a span of 20 bases. The CDR3 here is CASSPTSGALFGYTF. The CDR3 nucleotides read TGTGCCAGCAGTCCTACATCGGGGGCCCTTTTTGGCTACACCTTC.

This clonotype was observed many times. The chain employs TRBV2 and TRBJ2-7; perhaps TRBD1 as D (6 bases). Germline V gives CDR1 SNHLY, CDR2 FYNNEI. Trimming took off 5 bases at V and 5 bases at J, with 13 bases between the two ends. This CDR3 region has 13 residues. The CDR3 DNA reads TGTGCCAGCAGTAGGGGGACATACAACGAGCAGTACTTC. This gives the protein CASSRGTYNEQYF.

This clonotype was detected only a few times. The rearrangement uses TRBV7-2 and TRBJ2-7; maybe TRBD2 (6 bases). Germline values: CDR1 SGHTA, CDR2 FQGNSA. There are 14 residues in the CDR3. Deletions cut 3 bases from V and 4 bases from J, with 13 bases between. The CDR3 sequence is CASSFLGGGYEQYF. The CDR3 bases are TGTGCCAGCAGCTTCCTCGGTGGAGGGTACGAGCAGTACTTC.

This clonotype was picked up many times. The chain uses TRBV7-3 and TRBJ1-6; unclear D gene. V lost 1 base to trimming and J lost 7 bases, with 5 bases between them. Germline V gene sequence: CDR1 SGHTA, CDR2 FQGTGA. The CDR3 totals 13 residues. The CDR3 DNA is TGTGCCAGCAGCTTAAACCCGAATTCACCCCTCCACTTT. It codes for CASSLNPNSPLHF.

This chain joins TRBV7-7 and TRBJ2-5, with 12 bases lining up with TRBD1. In germline, CDR1 is SSHAT, CDR2 FNYEAQ (reference sequence). The CDR3 spans 15 residues. J was trimmed by 5 bases and V by 1 base; bases with no gene match: 2. The CDR3 sequence: CASSLVGQGAETQYF. In DNA, the CDR3 is TGTGCCAGCAGCTTAGTGGGACAGGGGGCTGAGACCCAGTACTTC.

This chain uses TRBV5-4 with TRBJ2-5; 11 bases are shared with TRBD2. Germline V CDR1 and CDR2: SGHNT, YYREEE (reference sequence). Trimming cost V 1 base and J 5 bases; bases outside gene matches: 7. This CDR3 comprises 16 residues. The CDR3 here is CASSLSASGGLETQYF. The CDR3 DNA sequence: TGTGCCAGCAGCTTGAGTGCTAGCGGGGGGCTTGAGACCCAGTACTTC. Drawing the rest from reference TRBV5-4 and TRBJ2-5, the complete variable domain is ETGVTQSPTHLIKTRGQQVTLRCSSQSGHNTVSWYQQALGQGPQFIFQYYREEENGRGNFPPRFSGLQFPNYSSELNVNALELDDSALYLCASSLSASGGLETQYFGPGTRLLVL.